The clone carrying this TCR beta chain is medium-sized (0.01 to 0.1%) in the sample. What it binds is unknown. The time point denotes: sample taken at primary tumor resection. No cells were sorted before sequencing. The whole RNA sequenced was extracted from tumor, nontumor lung or frozen PBMC. Trimming stripped 5 bases from V and 6 bases from J, with 10 bases between. The CDR3 extends over 12 amino acids. Per the germline V gene, CDR1 is SGHTA and CDR2 is FQGNSA. This sample stems from a study of spatial heterogeneity in lung cancer. Study context: Alpha-chain sequences were detected in numbers that were consistently lower than beta-chain sequences.

TCR cDNA molecules each carried a unique molecular identifier. TCRdb reprocessed the 5' RACE reads via MiXCR and lists one record per CDR3 protein. The sample carries around 4,300 distinct CDR3 sequences, 6.5% to 10% recorded once. General study points: Counts of expanded alpha and beta TCRs within tumors tracked the tumor nonsynonymous mutation count. Counts of ubiquitous and regional expanded TCRs tracked ubiquitous and regional nonsynonymous mutations, respectively.

Sample: lung tumor tissue, taken at surgery. This sequence originates from a male donor with early-stage non-small cell lung cancer. J is TRBJ2-5 and V is TRBV7-2; D might be TRBD2 (5 bases). DNA of the CDR3: TGTGCCAGCAGCGGCTCCGGGAAGACCCAGTACTTC. Translating it yields CASSGSGKTQYF.